The 21 T cell receptor beta chains below all came from one sample that was sequenced in a study of T cell clonotyping in hematopoietic cell transplantation. Using immunoSEQ multiplex PCR, the repertoire was profiled, and TCRdb retains in-frame clones only, with some absent. The repertoire has fewer than 40,000 clones, 88% of them found once; the top ten carry over 1.5%. Sequencing used peripheral blood mononuclear cells. The source of these receptors is a woman aged 40 to 55 in good health. Some clones in this sample may be carry-over from other donors' samples.

The CDR3 region has the DNA TGTGCCAGTAGTGCCAGGACAGGGGAAGGTGAAAAACTGTTTTTT. Amino acids: CASSARTGEGEKLFF. V is TRBV19 and J is TRBJ1-4; 9 positions agree with TRBD1. Germline trimming cut 5 bases from V and 7 bases from J; bases unmatched to any gene: 8. CDR1 LNHDA and CDR2 SQIVND come from the germline V gene (reference sequence). This CDR3 has 15 residues.

This clone was found a few times. The V and J genes are TRBV14 and TRBJ2-7; the match to TRBD1 covers 7 bases. J was trimmed by 4 bases and V by 1 base; bases with no gene match: 7. CDR1 is SGHDN, CDR2 FVKESK, per germline. The CDR3 spans 15 residues. CDR3 sequence reads: CASSQALGGTYEQYF. The DNA for the CDR3 is TGTGCCAGCAGCCAAGCATTAGGGGGCACTTACGAGCAGTACTTC.

J is TRBJ1-2 and V is TRBV28; no firm D call. The V gene's germline CDR1 is MDHEN and CDR2 SYDVKM. Trimming shortened V by 4 bases and J by 4 bases, and 7 bases separated the two germline ends. This CDR3 is built from 12 residues. In DNA form, the CDR3 reads TGTGCCAGCAGTTCCCAGACCTATGGCTACACCTTC. Translated, it gives CASSSQTYGYTF.

The chain couples TRBV4-3 to TRBJ2-1; D is perhaps TRBD1 (6 bases). The germline V gene encodes CDR1 LGHNA and CDR2 YSLEER. Trimming cost V 0 bases and J 3 bases, with 12 bases left between them. The CDR3 extends over 16 amino acids. As DNA, the CDR3 is TGCGCCAGCAGCCAAGATCAACAGGGCCTCTACAATGAGCAGTTCTTC. It yields the protein CASSQDQQGLYNEQFF.

V usage is TRBV30 and J usage is TRBJ1-2; 8 bases are a match to TRBD1. V shed 5 bases and J 3 bases; nucleotides not matched to a gene: 11. Germline CDR1 and CDR2: GTSNPN and SVGIG (reference sequence). The CDR3 extends over 15 amino acids. The CDR3 here is CAWGGRTGWDYGYTF. The CDR3 DNA is TGTGCCTGGGGGGGCCGGACAGGGTGGGACTATGGCTACACCTTC.

This chain connects TRBV9 to TRBJ1-1; D is perhaps TRBD1 (5 bases). V lost 0 bases to trimming and J lost 2 bases, with 11 bases between them. Germline loops: CDR1 SGDLS, CDR2 YYNGEE. The CDR3 runs 15 residues. DNA for the CDR3: TGTGCCAGCAGCGTAGAATCCGACAGAAACACTGAAGCTTTCTTT. Translated, it gives CASSVESDRNTEAFF.

The rearrangement links TRBV9 to TRBJ2-1; 8 positions agree with TRBD2. Trimming at V came to 2 bases and at J to 6 bases, leaving 1 base not matched to a gene. This CDR3 is 13 amino acids long. CDR1 SGDLS and CDR2 YYNGEE come from the germline V gene. The CDR3 DNA sequence: TGTGCCAGCAGCGTGGGGACTAGCAATGAGCAGTTCTTC. Translation: CASSVGTSNEQFF. Supplemented by reference TRBV9 and TRBJ2-1, the full variable domain reads DSGVTQTPKHLITATGQRVTLRCSPRSGDLSVYWYQQSLDQGLQFLIQYYNGEERAKGNILERFSAQQFPDLHSELNLSSLELGDSALYFCASSVGTSNEQFFGPGTRLTVL.

The gene calls are TRBV5-1 and TRBJ1-2, with TRBD1 identical over 8 bases. V gave up 4 bases and J gave up 4 bases; unmatched junction bases: 6. CDR1 and CDR2 from the germline V gene are SGHRS and YFSETQ. The CDR3 runs to 14 residues. The CDR3 coding sequence is TGCGCCAGCAGCCAGGGACAGGCGATCTATGGCTACACCTTC. It yields the protein CASSQGQAIYGYTF.

The rearrangement links TRBV7-9 to TRBJ1-2, with 8 bases lining up with TRBD1. The CDR3 is made up of 14 amino acids. Germline CDR1 is SEHNR and CDR2 is FQNEAQ (reference sequence). V dropped 5 bases and J dropped 8; count of bases not matched to a gene: 10. DNA of the CDR3: TGTGCCAGCAGCCCTCAACAGGGGGTGTGGGGCTACACCTTC. It codes for CASSPQQGVWGYTF.

The chain carries TRBV23-1 and TRBJ2-3, with TRBD1 matching 8 bases. TRBV23-1 is treated as an ORF (open reading frame) with a function not yet certain. The CDR3 has 16 residues. V lost 4 bases to trimming and J lost 2 bases; unmatched junction nucleotides: 8. The CDR3 DNA reads TGCGCCAGCAGTCGCCCCCCGGGACAGGACACAGATACGCAGTATTTT. This encodes CASSRPPGQDTDTQYF.

The V and J genes are TRBV10-3 and TRBJ1-1; D gene unclear. Trimming shortened V by 4 bases and J by 0 bases, and 9 bases separated the two germline ends. This CDR3 is built from 14 residues. CDR1 is ENHRY and CDR2 is SYGVKD in the germline V gene. CDR3 sequence: CAISVTELNTEAFF. The CDR3 DNA reads TGTGCCATCAGTGTTACAGAGCTGAACACTGAAGCTTTCTTT.

This clone was found once. V gene TRBV9 combines with J gene TRBJ2-2; D may correspond to TRBD1 or TRBD2 (5 bases each). CDR1 and CDR2 (germline): SGDLS, YYNGEE. Trimming took 2 bases from V and 2 from J, leaving 10 bases between them. The CDR3 covers 15 residues. For the CDR3, the DNA is TGTGCCAGCAGCGTGGGGGAAGGAAACACCGGGGAGCTGTTTTTT. Its translation: CASSVGEGNTGELFF. The whole variable domain, remainder taken from reference TRBV9 and TRBJ2-2, is DSGVTQTPKHLITATGQRVTLRCSPRSGDLSVYWYQQSLDQGLQFLIQYYNGEERAKGNILERFSAQQFPDLHSELNLSSLELGDSALYFCASSVGEGNTGELFFGEGSRLTVL.

The chain employs TRBV5-6 and TRBJ2-7, with 8 bases aligning to TRBD1. V dropped 3 bases and J dropped 4; count of bases not matched to a gene: 9. Germline V gives CDR1 SGHDT, CDR2 YYEEEE. This CDR3 is built from 15 residues. As DNA, the CDR3 is TGTGCCAGCAGCTCTCAGGGGGCGCGGGGATACGAGCAGTACTTC. Translated: CASSSQGARGYEQYF.

The chain has TRBV28 and TRBJ2-7; no reliable D call. From germline, CDR1 is MDHEN and CDR2 SYDVKM. V lost 1 base, J lost 9 bases, and 22 bases lay in between. There are 16 residues in the CDR3. For the CDR3, the DNA is TGTGCCAGCAGTTTATCAGTGGGCGGACCGCGCTGGGGGCAGTACTTC. Encoded protein: CASSLSVGGPRWGQYF. Filled out from reference TRBV28 and TRBJ2-7, the complete variable domain reads DVKVTQSSRYLVKRTGEKVFLECVQDMDHENMFWYRQDPGLGLRLIYFSYDVKMKEKGDIPEGYSVSREKKERFSLILESASTNQTSMYLCASSLSVGGPRWGQYFGPGTRLTVT.

The V and J genes are TRBV28 and TRBJ1-2; D not certain. The CDR3 consists of 15 residues. Trimming pared 3 bases from V and 2 bases from J, leaving 13 bases between. Germline assignment: CDR1 MDHEN and CDR2 SYDVKM. CDR3 sequence reads: CASSFGADGNYGYTF. Here the CDR3 DNA reads TGTGCCAGCAGTTTCGGAGCGGATGGAAACTATGGCTACACCTTC.

The rearrangement links TRBV28 to TRBJ1-4, with D tentatively TRBD1 (5 bases). With 2 bases removed from V and 7 bases from J, the gap between germline ends came to 17 bases. The CDR3 is 16 amino acids. Germline V gene lookup returns CDR1 MDHEN and CDR2 SYDVKM. The CDR3 DNA is TGTGCCAGCAGTTTAGCCCTTGGGGCCTTGGGTGAAAAACTGTTTTTT. Translation gives CASSLALGALGEKLFF.

The V and J genes are TRBV25-1 and TRBJ1-2; 7 bases agree with TRBD1. Losses at the gene ends were 8 bases for V and 8 bases for J; bases not matched to a gene: 11. Germline V lookup: CDR1 MGHDK, CDR2 SYGVNS. The CDR3 spans 13 residues. The CDR3 DNA reads as TGTGCCAGCGGTAGCCAGGGGGATTGGGGCTACACCTTC. Translation gives CASGSQGDWGYTF.

The chain couples TRBV6-5 to TRBJ2-3, with TRBD2 identical over 11 bases. This CDR3 contains 14 residues. Trimming took 10 bases from V and 1 from J; bases not matched to a gene: 4. Germline V gene lookup returns CDR1 MNHEY and CDR2 SVGAGI. CDR3: CATELAGGTDTQYF. CDR3 nucleotide sequence: TGTGCCACCGAACTAGCGGGAGGCACAGATACGCAGTATTTT.

The chain employs TRBV7-3 and TRBJ1-2; D unclear. CDR1 SGHTA and CDR2 FQGTGA come from the germline V gene. This CDR3 spans 13 amino acids. Trimming took 5 bases from V and 7 from J, leaving 14 bases between them. Here the CDR3 reads CASSLLPSSGYTF. DNA of the CDR3: TGTGCCAGCAGCCTCCTTCCCTCGAGTGGCTACACCTTC.

The V gene is TRBV9, the J gene TRBJ2-2; the D gene is possibly TRBD2 (6 bases). This CDR3 is built from 15 residues. Germline V lookup: CDR1 SGDLS, CDR2 YYNGEE. V lost 0 bases and J lost 4, with 10 bases in between. CDR3 nucleotide sequence: TGTGCCAGCAGCGTAGCAGCGGGTTCCACCGGGGAGCTGTTTTTT. Translating it yields CASSVAAGSTGELFF.

The chain links TRBV30 to TRBJ1-3, with D uncertain. Germline assignment: CDR1 GTSNPN and CDR2 SVGIG (reference sequence). The V end lost 1 base, the J end lost 2 bases, and 9 bases lay between the germline ends. This CDR3 comprises 14 residues. The CDR3 nucleotides read TGTGCCTGGAGTGCCGGGTCACCTGGAAACACCATATATTTT. It translates to CAWSAGSPGNTIYF.